Detailed here is one T cell receptor beta chain. These data belong to a study of T-cell reconstitution after alpha-beta-depleted transplantation in children. The library targeted TCRbeta and was prepared with unique molecular identifiers. TCRdb independently ran MiXCR on the PCR reads; one entry per CDR3 protein. The sample carries roughly 82,000 distinct CDR3 sequences, around 14% recorded once. V lost 5 bases to trimming and J lost 3 bases; unmatched junction nucleotides: 5. This CDR3 spans 14 amino acids. Germline V gene lookup returns CDR1 MDHEN and CDR2 SYDVKM. The TCR originated in a male patient between 2 and 15 years old who had a stem cell transplant for acute lymphoblastic leukemia, so the T cells may come from the graft donor. The rearrangement uses TRBV28 and TRBJ2-3, with 7 bases matching TRBD1. Source: PBMCs, mostly from graft donor cells, taken 180 days after TCRalphabeta/CD19-depleted stem cell transplant. In DNA, the CDR3 is TGTGCCAGCAGTCACCACAGGGGAACAGATACGCAGTATTTT. Translation: CASSHHRGTDTQYF.